Following are 11 T cell receptor beta chains from one sample sequenced in a study of blood T cell repertoires in COVID-19. Profiled with immunoSEQ multiplex PCR; TCRdb holds only in-frame clones, not every one. Here the sample spans about 210,000 clones, 84% being singletons. Sequences were obtained from peripheral blood. The receptors derive from a woman aged 45 to 65 with active or convalescent COVID-19.

The chain has TRBV28 and TRBJ1-2, with D possibly matching TRBD1 (6 bases). The CDR3 runs 12 residues. The V end lost 6 bases, the J end lost 8 bases, and 13 bases lay between the germline ends. Germline lookup yields CDR1 MDHEN and CDR2 SYDVKM. Here the CDR3 reads CASSRGERGYTF. Written as DNA, the CDR3 is TGTGCCAGCAGCAGGGGTGAAAGGGGCTACACCTTC.

The chain combines TRBV29-1 with TRBJ2-7; 9 nucleotides agree with TRBD2. With 6 bases clipped from V and 3 bases from J, the junction kept 12 bases outside the gene matches. The CDR3 has 15 amino acids. Germline-derived CDR1 and CDR2 are SQVTM and ANQGSEA. The CDR3 protein is CSVQPLAGVGYEQYF. In nucleotides, the CDR3 is TGCAGCGTCCAACCCTTAGCGGGAGTGGGCTACGAGCAGTACTTC.

The genes are TRBV6-6 and TRBJ1-1; D is unclear. V lost 6 bases and J 13 bases, leaving 12 bases between the germline ends. CDR1 and CDR2 from the germline V gene are MNHNY and SVGAGI (reference sequence). This CDR3 spans 10 amino acids. The CDR3 sequence is CASRRSKLFF. Written as DNA, the CDR3 is TGTGCCAGCAGAAGAAGTAAGCTTTTCTTT.

The chain couples TRBV28 to TRBJ1-5, with D uncertain. The ends were cut back, 2 bases at V and 1 base at J, with 9 bases in the middle. The V gene's germline CDR1 is MDHEN and CDR2 SYDVKM. The CDR3 length is 15 residues. In nucleotides, the CDR3 is TGTGCCAGCAGTTTAGTACACGGGAGCAATCAGCCCCAGCATTTT. It is translated as CASSLVHGSNQPQHF.

This rearrangement joins TRBV11-2 to TRBJ1-4, with D possibly matching TRBD1 (5 bases). The CDR3 is 17 amino acids. V was cut by 0 bases and J by 0 bases, with 11 bases left in between. CDR1 and CDR2 from the germline V gene are SGHAT and FQNNGV. The DNA for the CDR3 is TGTGCCAGCAGCTTAGATCTGGGGGGAGCAACTAATGAAAAACTGTTTTTT. Translated: CASSLDLGGATNEKLFF.

V and J are TRBV7-6 and TRBJ1-5; possibly TRBD1 for D (5 bases). The CDR3 spans 15 residues. CDR1 and CDR2 (germline): SGHVS, FNYEAQ. Trimming took 0 bases from V and 9 from J, leaving 15 bases between them. CDR3 in DNA: TGTGCCAGCAGCTTAGCGCTGGGGGGTCAAGGGCCCCAGCATTTT. This encodes CASSLALGGQGPQHF.

This chain joins TRBV10-1 and TRBJ2-7; tentatively, D is TRBD1 (5 bases). The V gene lost 3 bases and the J gene lost 7 bases, with 13 bases spanning the gap. The CDR3 covers 13 residues. Germline CDR1 and CDR2: WNHNN and SYGVQD (reference sequence). CDR3 residues: CASSDRTFREQYF. CDR3 sequence (DNA): TGCGCCAGCAGTGACAGGACATTTCGGGAGCAGTACTTC.

The chain couples TRBV5-4 to TRBJ1-1; D gene uncertain. This CDR3 has 12 residues. CDR1 is SGHNT and CDR2 is YYREEE in the germline V gene (reference sequence). The ends were cut back, 0 bases at V and 9 bases at J, with 9 bases in the middle. In nucleotides, the CDR3 is TGTGCCAGCAGCTTGGTGGGCAGGCAAGCTTTCTTT. It specifies CASSLVGRQAFF.

The CDR3 is CASGWSSGDLSYNEQFF. CDR3 nucleotides: TGTGCCAGCGGCTGGTCTAGCGGGGACCTCTCCTACAATGAGCAGTTCTTC. The chain couples TRBV11-2 to TRBJ2-1; 9 nucleotides agree with TRBD2. Germline CDR1 SGHAT, CDR2 FQNNGV. The V and J ends lost 8 bases and 0 bases, in that order; junction bases with no gene match: 11. The CDR3 is 17 residues long. Filled out from reference TRBV11-2 and TRBJ2-1, the complete variable domain reads EAGVAQSPRYKIIEKRQSVAFWCNPISGHATLYWYQQILGQGPKLLIQFQNNGVVDDSQLPKDRFSAERLKGVDSTLKIQPAKLEDSAVYLCASGWSSGDLSYNEQFFGPGTRLTVL.

This clone was seen a handful of times. The chain has TRBV5-4 and TRBJ1-5, with D perhaps TRBD1 (5 bases). The CDR3 covers 15 residues. Germline loops: CDR1 SGHNT, CDR2 YYREEE (reference sequence). V was cut by 0 bases and J by 3 bases, with 10 bases left in between. As DNA, the CDR3 is TGTGCCAGCAGCTTGGAGACAGTTTTCAATCAGCCCCAGCATTTT. Amino acid sequence: CASSLETVFNQPQHF.

This chain uses TRBV19 with TRBJ1-2; 7 bases are shared with TRBD1. Germline loops: CDR1 LNHDA, CDR2 SQIVND (reference sequence). The CDR3 totals 13 residues. After removal of 3 bases from V and 7 bases from J, the junction contained 5 bases not matched to a gene. CDR3 sequence reads: CASSITGEGGYTF. The CDR3 DNA is TGTGCCAGTAGTATCACAGGGGAAGGTGGCTACACCTTC.